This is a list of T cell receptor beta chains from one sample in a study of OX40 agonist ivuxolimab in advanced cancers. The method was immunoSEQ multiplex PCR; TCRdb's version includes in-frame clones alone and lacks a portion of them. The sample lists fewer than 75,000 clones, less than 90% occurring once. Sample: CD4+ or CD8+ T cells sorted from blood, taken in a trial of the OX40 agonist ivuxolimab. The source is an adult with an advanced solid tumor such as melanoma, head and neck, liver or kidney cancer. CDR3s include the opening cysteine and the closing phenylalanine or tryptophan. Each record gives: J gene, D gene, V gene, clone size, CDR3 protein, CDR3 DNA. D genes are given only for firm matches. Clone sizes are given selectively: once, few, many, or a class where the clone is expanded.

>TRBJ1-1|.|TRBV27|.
CASSARYTEAFF
TGTGCCAGCAGTGCACGTTACACTGAAGCTTTCTTT
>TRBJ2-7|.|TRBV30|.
CAWSRGPNYEQYF
TGTGCCTGGAGTCGTGGGCCGAACTACGAGCAGTACTTC
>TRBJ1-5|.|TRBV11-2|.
CASSLGNQPQHF
TGTGCCAGCAGCTTGGGGAATCAGCCCCAGCATTTT
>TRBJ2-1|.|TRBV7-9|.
CASSLTSYNEQFF
TGTGCCAGCAGCCTTACGTCTTACAATGAGCAGTTCTTC
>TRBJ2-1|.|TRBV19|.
CASSTLGGITRSYNEQFF
TGTGCCAGTAGTACCCTCGGCGGGATAACCCGCTCCTACAATGAGCAGTTCTTC
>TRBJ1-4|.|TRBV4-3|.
CASSQVFGGGELGTNEKLFF
TGCGCCAGCAGCCAAGTCTTCGGGGGAGGGGAATTAGGAACTAATGAAAAACTGTTTTTT
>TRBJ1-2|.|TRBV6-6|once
CASSYVTVESYGYTF
TGTGCCAGCAGTTACGTCACAGTCGAATCCTATGGCTACACCTTC
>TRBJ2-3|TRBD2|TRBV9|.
CASSVEGEGLAGGDTQYF
TGTGCCAGCAGCGTAGAGGGAGAGGGACTAGCGGGTGGAGATACGCAGTATTTT
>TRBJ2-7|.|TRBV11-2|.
CASSLDPILPYEQYF
TGTGCCAGCAGCTTAGACCCAATCCTACCCTACGAGCAGTACTTC
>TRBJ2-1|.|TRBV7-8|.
CASSDNPSWRASYNEQFF
TGTGCCAGCAGCGATAACCCTTCTTGGCGGGCCTCCTACAATGAGCAGTTCTTC
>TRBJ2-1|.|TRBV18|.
CASSPGQGPYNEQFF
TGTGCCAGCTCACCGGGGCAGGGGCCATATAATGAGCAGTTCTTC
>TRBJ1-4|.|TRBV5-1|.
CASSLARVGATGEKLFF
TGCGCCAGCAGCTTGGCCAGGGTGGGAGCAACAGGGGAAAAACTGTTTTTT
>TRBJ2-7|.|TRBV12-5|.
CASGLVSLSYEQYF
TGTGCTAGTGGTTTGGTCTCCCTTTCCTACGAGCAGTACTTC
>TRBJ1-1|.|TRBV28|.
CASTDSWNTEAFF
TGTGCCAGCACCGACAGTTGGAACACTGAAGCTTTCTTT
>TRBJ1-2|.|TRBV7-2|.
CASSRGRAGYTF
TGTGCCAGCAGCCGAGGTAGGGCTGGCTACACCTTC
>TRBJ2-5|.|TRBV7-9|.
CASSLAGAQETQYF
TGTGCCAGCAGCTTAGCGGGAGCGCAAGAGACCCAGTACTTC
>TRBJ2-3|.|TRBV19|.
CASSTGRGSTDTQYF
TGTGCCAGTAGTACCGGTAGGGGAAGCACAGATACGCAGTATTTT
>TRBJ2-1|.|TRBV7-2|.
CASSQGGGRQFF
TGTGCCAGCAGCCAGGGGGGCGGGAGACAGTTCTTC
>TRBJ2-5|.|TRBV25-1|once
CASSEPGKQETQYF
TGTGCCAGCAGTGAGCCAGGGAAACAAGAGACCCAGTACTTC
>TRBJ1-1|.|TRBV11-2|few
CASSLPRQNTEAFF
TGTGCCAGCAGCTTACCTCGGCAGAACACTGAAGCTTTCTTT
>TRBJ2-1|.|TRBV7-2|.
CASSLVGRGTHNEQFF
TGTGCCAGCAGCTTAGTGGGCAGGGGAACGCACAATGAGCAGTTCTTC
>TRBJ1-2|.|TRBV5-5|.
CASSSQGPANYGYTF
TGTGCCAGCAGCTCGCAGGGTCCAGCTAACTATGGCTACACCTTC
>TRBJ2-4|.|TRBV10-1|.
CASSESSLEAKNIQYF
TGCGCCAGCAGTGAGTCAAGCTTAGAGGCCAAAAACATTCAGTACTTC
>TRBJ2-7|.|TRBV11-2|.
CASSFQNEQYF
TGTGCCAGCAGCTTTCAGAACGAGCAGTACTTC
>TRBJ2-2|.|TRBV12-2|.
CASRLGGAETGELFF
TGTGCAAGTCGCTTAGGGGGCGCAGAAACCGGGGAGCTGTTTTTT
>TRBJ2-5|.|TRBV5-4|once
CASSLAAAGRETQYF
TGTGCCAGCAGCTTGGCCGCGGCAGGACGAGAGACCCAGTACTTC
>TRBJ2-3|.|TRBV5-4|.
CASSWEITDTQYF
TGTGCCAGCAGCTGGGAAATCACAGATACGCAGTATTTT
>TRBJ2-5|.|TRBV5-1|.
CASSLQLPGETQYF
TGCGCCAGCAGCTTGCAACTCCCCGGAGAGACCCAGTACTTC
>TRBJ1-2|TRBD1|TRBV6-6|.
CASRGLGTGDYGYTF
TGTGCCAGCAGGGGCCTTGGGACAGGGGACTATGGCTACACCTTC
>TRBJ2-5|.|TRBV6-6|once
CASRLAPDSEETQYF
TGTGCCAGCAGACTCGCGCCAGACTCAGAAGAGACCCAGTACTTC
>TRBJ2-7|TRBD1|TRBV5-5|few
CASYRTGQPYEQYF
TGTGCCAGCTACCGGACAGGGCAGCCCTACGAGCAGTACTTC
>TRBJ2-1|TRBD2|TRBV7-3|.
CASSRTSGRASEQFF
TGTGCCAGCAGCCGCACTAGCGGGAGGGCCTCTGAGCAGTTCTTC
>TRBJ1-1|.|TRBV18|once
CASSRGPVGNTEAFF
TGTGCCAGCTCTCGCGGACCGGTCGGGAACACTGAAGCTTTCTTT
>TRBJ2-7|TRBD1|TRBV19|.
CASSSRDRHYEQYF
TGTGCCAGTAGTAGCCGGGACAGACACTACGAGCAGTACTTC
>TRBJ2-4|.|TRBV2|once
CASSVTGVINIQYF
TGTGCCAGCAGTGTGACAGGAGTCATCAACATTCAGTACTTC
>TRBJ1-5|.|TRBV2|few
CASAQFNNQPQHF
TGTGCCAGCGCCCAGTTCAACAATCAGCCCCAGCATTTT
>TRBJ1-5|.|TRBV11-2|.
CASSLEVGNQPQHF
TGTGCCAGCAGCTTGGAGGTCGGCAATCAGCCCCAGCATTTT
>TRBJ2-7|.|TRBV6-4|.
CASTGRREGRYEQYF
TGTGCCAGCACAGGTCGCCGCGAGGGTCGGTACGAGCAGTACTTC
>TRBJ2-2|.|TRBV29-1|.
CSGGRGTGELFF
TGCAGCGGCGGACGCGGAACCGGGGAGCTGTTTTTT
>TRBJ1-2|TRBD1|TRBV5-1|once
CASSWGQDYGYTF
TGCGCCAGCAGCTGGGGACAGGACTATGGCTACACCTTC